This T cell receptor (beta chain) was captured by sequencing in a study of OX40 agonist ivuxolimab in advanced cancers. Trimming shortened V by 2 bases and J by 6 bases, and 9 bases separated the two germline ends. The length of the CDR3 is 13 residues. CDR1 SGHRS and CDR2 YFSETQ come from the germline V gene. Blood samples were obtained at baseline, cycle 4 day 1, and cycle 7 day 1. Produced via immunoSEQ multiplex PCR; TCRdb's table is partial and in-frame only. The sample lists about 72,000 clones, about 84% occurring once. This clonotype was sampled from an adult with an advanced solid tumor such as melanoma, head and neck, liver or kidney cancer. The J gene is TRBJ1-5, the V gene TRBV5-1; no clear D gene. This material consisted of CD4+ or CD8+ T cells sorted from blood, taken in a trial of the OX40 agonist ivuxolimab. The CDR3 is CASSFEVGQPQHF. The CDR3 coding sequence is TGCGCCAGCAGCTTTGAAGTGGGTCAGCCCCAGCATTTT.